A selection of T cell receptor beta chains follows, all from one sample in a study of CD8 T cells in ankylosing spondylitis. Using its own MiXCR run on the 5' RACE reads, TCRdb lists one record per CDR3 protein. The sample records about 90,000 distinct CDR3 sequences, around 8.3% being singletons. The sample taken for sequencing was blood, either unsorted or a sorted T cell fraction (not recorded which). Receptors were obtained from a male donor with ankylosing spondylitis. Each CDR3 is given with its conserved first and last residue.

v_gene: TRBV10-3; CDR3aa: CAISIWTGDNYGYTF
v_gene: TRBV10-3; CDR3aa: CAISQSIDEQFF
v_gene: TRBV27; CDR3aa: CASRPGAQSNEQFF
v_gene: TRBV14; CDR3aa: CASSQVGGKTGEQFF
v_gene: TRBV24-1; CDR3aa: CATGQLTDTQYF
v_gene: TRBV2; CDR3aa: CASSEGQGGNEQFF
v_gene: TRBV4-1; CDR3aa: CASSQDSTGEQYF
v_gene: TRBV6-5; CDR3aa: CASRKGNEQFF
v_gene: TRBV7-9; CDR3aa: CASRTGWDEQFF
v_gene: TRBV27; CDR3aa: CASSYSHYNEQFF
v_gene: TRBV12-3/TRBV12-4; CDR3aa: CASSLPTGYDRPVPEVEKLFF
v_gene: TRBV5-1; CDR3aa: CASSLGTDQETQYF
v_gene: TRBV27; CDR3aa: CASFSGRAGDTQYF
v_gene: TRBV12-3/TRBV12-4; CDR3aa: CASSFYDRTYNEQFF
v_gene: TRBV29-1; CDR3aa: CSVEGAATGVQTQYF
v_gene: TRBV29-1; CDR3aa: CSVEMTEYSNQPQHF
v_gene: TRBV25-1; CDR3aa: CASSRDRSYNEQFF
v_gene: TRBV20-1; CDR3aa: CSARSVGGDAEAFF
v_gene: TRBV19; CDR3aa: CASSISGSRYNEQFF
v_gene: TRBV6-1; CDR3aa: CASIAGGLNEQFF
v_gene: TRBV20-1; CDR3aa: CSAPSGEGPNEQFF
v_gene: TRBV7-9; CDR3aa: CASSSLDSPYEILFF
v_gene: TRBV2; CDR3aa: CASSEAGNNEQFF
v_gene: TRBV27; CDR3aa: CASRARGTKRGETQYF
v_gene: TRBV7-8; CDR3aa: CASSLGSSGNEQFF
v_gene: TRBV29-1; CDR3aa: CSVEDGTDNQPQHF
v_gene: TRBV4-1; CDR3aa: CASSQSPRGRTEAFF
v_gene: TRBV24-1; CDR3aa: CATSDFRGEGETQYF
v_gene: TRBV7-8; CDR3aa: CASSETGGADIQYF
v_gene: TRBV20-1; CDR3aa: CSARAGTRIGEQYF
v_gene: TRBV24-1; CDR3aa: CATSDLQSGGSGFNEQFF
v_gene: TRBV12-3/TRBV12-4; CDR3aa: CASSQGHPQETQYF
v_gene: TRBV7-9; CDR3aa: CASSFSPMAEQFF
v_gene: TRBV7-9; CDR3aa: CASSLLGAGEKLFF
v_gene: TRBV25-1; CDR3aa: CASSEGQKEYF
v_gene: TRBV10-3; CDR3aa: CAISESGEALYNEQFF
v_gene: TRBV19; CDR3aa: CASTGRRENTGELFF
v_gene: TRBV2; CDR3aa: CASIGQGETQYF
v_gene: TRBV12-3/TRBV12-4; CDR3aa: CASSSGELFF
v_gene: TRBV11-2; CDR3aa: CASSPSGGGRSYNEQFF
v_gene: TRBV5-1; CDR3aa: CASSFGLADEQFF
v_gene: TRBV12-3/TRBV12-4; CDR3aa: CASIPGAGELFF
v_gene: TRBV12-3/TRBV12-4; CDR3aa: CASSLWGGVGNQPQHF
v_gene: TRBV5-6; CDR3aa: CASSSIRGDNEQFF
v_gene: TRBV20-1; CDR3aa: CSAAVRVAYEQYF
v_gene: TRBV11-2; CDR3aa: CASSLAGTSEDEQYF
v_gene: TRBV12-3/TRBV12-4; CDR3aa: CASIAGVSDTQYF
v_gene: TRBV24-1; CDR3aa: CATSDIATEETQYF
v_gene: TRBV2; CDR3aa: CASSGSDRTEQYF
v_gene: TRBV12-3/TRBV12-4; CDR3aa: CASSKNRDTQYF
v_gene: TRBV14; CDR3aa: CASSQTGTSSYNEQFF
v_gene: TRBV20-1; CDR3aa: CSARAGTTSYNEQFF
v_gene: TRBV20-1; CDR3aa: CSARDPGPAGQYNEQFF
v_gene: TRBV7-9; CDR3aa: CASSSPGQTYGYTF
v_gene: TRBV12-3/TRBV12-4; CDR3aa: CASSWDYREQFF